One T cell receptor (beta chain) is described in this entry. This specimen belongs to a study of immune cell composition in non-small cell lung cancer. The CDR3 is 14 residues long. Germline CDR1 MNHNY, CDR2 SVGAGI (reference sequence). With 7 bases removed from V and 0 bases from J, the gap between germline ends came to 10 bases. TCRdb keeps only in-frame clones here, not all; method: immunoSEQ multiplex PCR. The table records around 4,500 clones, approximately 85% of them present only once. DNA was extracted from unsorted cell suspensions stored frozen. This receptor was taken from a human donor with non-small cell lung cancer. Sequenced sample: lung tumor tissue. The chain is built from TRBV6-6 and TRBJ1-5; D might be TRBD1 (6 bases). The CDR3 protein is CASNRQVSNQPQHF. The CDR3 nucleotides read TGTGCCAGCAACCGACAGGTTAGCAATCAGCCCCAGCATTTT.